The 29 T cell receptor beta chains below all came from one sample that was sequenced in a study of blood T cell repertoires in COVID-19 (dated by TCRdb to the early 2020s). The library was obtained by the immunoSEQ multiplex PCR assay. Held by TCRdb, this immuneACCESS table contains in-frame sequences only and omits some clones. Under half of the omission traces to an unresolved V gene where checked; the cause of the rest is unknown. This sample comprises roughly 260,000 clones, approximately 92% of them detected only once. The top ten constitute about 2.5% of the sample. Sequences were obtained from peripheral blood. These receptors all stem from a person aged 18-35 years with COVID-19, enrolled during active disease.

This clone was seen a single time. The CDR3: CASSSAAGGPGGAQYF. The CDR3 DNA sequence: TGTGCCAGCAGCTCGGCTGCGGGAGGACCCGGGGGGGCCCAGTACTTC. The chain has TRBV3-1 (or the pseudogene TRBV3-2) and TRBJ2-5; 8 nucleotides line up with TRBD2. From germline, CDR1 is LGHDT and CDR2 YNNKEL (reference sequence). The V segment lost 5 bases and the J segment 9 bases; nucleotides outside the gene matches: 17. The CDR3 totals 16 residues.

The V call is TRBV4-1, the J call TRBJ2-5; 7 nucleotides line up with TRBD1. V trimming: 1 base; J trimming: 5 bases; junction bases outside the gene matches: 1. This CDR3 contains 13 residues. Looked up from germline, CDR1 is MGHRA and CDR2 is YSYEKL. The CDR3 here is CASSQGRGETQYF. In nucleotides, the CDR3 is TGCGCCAGCAGCCAAGGCAGGGGGGAGACCCAGTACTTC.

Worth noting for this clone: One end of the junction does not line up with germline, which may come from a read error. The chain uses TRBV2 and TRBJ1-2; a weak D match, TRBD1 (5 bases). From germline, CDR1 is SNHLY and CDR2 FYNNEI. This CDR3 region has 13 residues. The CDR3 nucleotides read TGTGCCAGCATAGCCACCGGGACTCCCGCGACCTTCTTC. As protein: CASIATGTPATFF.

The chain joins TRBV6-5 to TRBJ1-3; possible D gene TRBD1, 6 bases. The CDR3 has 15 residues. Germline V gives CDR1 MNHEY, CDR2 SVGAGI. V shed 8 bases and J shed 0 bases, with 14 bases lying between them. The CDR3: CASRYGQSSGNTIYF. The CDR3 coding sequence is TGTGCCAGCCGCTACGGACAGAGCTCTGGAAACACCATATATTTT.

The gene calls are TRBV7-8 and TRBJ2-7; D might be TRBD1 (5 bases). The CDR3 loop spans 13 amino acids. V dropped 4 bases and J dropped 2 bases, with 9 bases sitting between them. CDR1 SGHVS and CDR2 FQNEAQ come from the germline V gene. CDR3 protein: CASSWTLAYEQYF. CDR3 sequence (DNA): TGTGCCAGCAGCTGGACACTTGCCTACGAGCAGTACTTC.

This clone was recorded once. V is TRBV5-4 and J is TRBJ2-3; 11 positions agree with TRBD2. The CDR3 spans 17 residues. The germline V gene encodes CDR1 SGHNT and CDR2 YYREEE (reference sequence). Germline trimming cut 0 bases from V and 2 bases from J; bases unmatched to any gene: 5. The CDR3 region has the DNA TGTGCCAGCAGCTTGGGGCTAGCGGGAGGAACCACAGATACGCAGTATTTT. It is translated as CASSLGLAGGTTDTQYF.

The chain couples TRBV11-2 to TRBJ2-1, with a possible D match to TRBD2 (5 bases). V was cut by 10 bases and J by 1 base, with 17 bases left in between. Germline values: CDR1 SGHAT, CDR2 FQNNGV. This CDR3 is built from 15 residues. The CDR3 sequence is CAILDDRGSYNEQFF. CDR3 coding DNA: TGTGCCATCTTAGACGACCGGGGTTCCTACAATGAGCAGTTCTTC.

This sequence joins TRBV7-9 and TRBJ2-7, with unresolved D. The CDR3 has 11 amino acids. Germline V gives CDR1 SEHNR, CDR2 FQNEAQ (reference sequence). Trimming took off 1 base at V and 6 bases at J, with 4 bases between the two ends. The DNA of the CDR3 is TGTGCCAGCAGCTTAGGGCTCGAGCAGTACTTC. Its protein product is CASSLGLEQYF.

The rearrangement uses TRBV20-1 and TRBJ2-5; 12 bases match TRBD2. Germline V CDR1 and CDR2: DFQATT, SNEGSKA (reference sequence). V shed 3 bases and J 4 bases; nucleotides not matched to a gene: 3. The CDR3 totals 14 residues. The CDR3 region is CSASETSGRETQYF. The CDR3 nucleotides read TGCAGTGCTAGTGAGACTAGCGGGAGAGAGACCCAGTACTTC.

CDR3 loop: CASSESKGAASGSGDTQYF. The CDR3 nucleotides read TGCGCCAGCAGTGAGTCGAAGGGGGCGGCTAGCGGGAGTGGAGATACGCAGTATTTT. This chain connects TRBV10-1 to TRBJ2-3, with 10 bases matching TRBD2. V was pared by 0 bases and J by 5 bases, with 14 bases of the junction left unmatched. The CDR3 has 19 amino acids. Looked up from germline, CDR1 is WNHNN and CDR2 is SYGVQD (reference sequence).

The chain links TRBV4-2 to TRBJ1-1; TRBD1 agrees at 9 bases. The J segment lost 6 bases and the V segment lost 4 bases, leaving 6 bases of the junction unmatched. The germline V gene encodes CDR1 LGHNA and CDR2 YNFKEQ. CDR3 length equals 14 residues. The CDR3 spells CASSLTGGAAEAFF. CDR3 sequence (DNA): TGTGCCAGCAGCCTTACAGGGGGCGCGGCTGAAGCTTTCTTT.

V is TRBV15 and J is TRBJ1-2, with 8 bases fitting TRBD1. V shed 1 base, J shed 4 bases, and the junction held 5 bases outside the gene matches. CDR3 size: 15 residues. The germline V gene has CDR1 LNHNV and CDR2 YYDKDF (reference sequence). The CDR3 is CATSRGGGTGYGYTF. Here the CDR3 DNA reads TGTGCCACCAGCAGAGGCGGAGGGACAGGCTATGGCTACACCTTC.

The rearrangement joins TRBV11-2 to TRBJ2-7, with D unresolved. Germline CDR1 is SGHAT and CDR2 is FQNNGV. V lost 1 base and J 3 bases, leaving 7 bases between the germline ends. The CDR3 consists of 13 residues. The CDR3 protein is CASSLAADYEQYF. CDR3 sequence (DNA): TGTGCCAGCAGCTTAGCGGCGGACTACGAGCAGTACTTC.

The gene calls are TRBV28 and TRBJ2-7, with 10 bases lining up with TRBD1. From germline, CDR1 is MDHEN and CDR2 SYDVKM. V shed 10 bases, J shed 3 bases, and the junction held 6 bases outside the gene matches. The CDR3 loop spans 13 amino acids. The CDR3 bases are TGTGCCACCTCGACAGGGGGCATCTACGAGCAGTACTTC. Translating gives CATSTGGIYEQYF.

The chain links TRBV12-3 or TRBV12-4 to TRBJ1-2, with unresolved D. V dropped 1 base and J dropped 3 bases, with 6 bases sitting between them. The CDR3 runs 13 residues. This CDR3 is CASSLVLDYGYTF. The DNA for the CDR3 is TGTGCCAGCAGTTTAGTACTGGACTATGGCTACACCTTC.

This clone has a handful of counts. CDR3 amino acids: CASRAGSEAFF. CDR3 DNA: TGTGCCAGCAGGGCAGGCTCTGAAGCTTTCTTT. The rearrangement uses TRBV11-2 and TRBJ1-1; no clear D gene. Germline V CDR1 and CDR2: SGHAT, FQNNGV. The CDR3 loop spans 11 amino acids. Trimming stripped 6 bases from V and 6 bases from J, with 8 bases between.

V usage is TRBV10-1 and J usage is TRBJ1-3; D call uncertain. The CDR3 consists of 12 residues. From germline, CDR1 is WNHNN and CDR2 SYGVQD (reference sequence). Trimming stripped 11 bases from V and 0 bases from J, with 8 bases between. The DNA of the CDR3 is TGCGCCTCGGGAACCTCTGGAAACACCATATATTTT. Translation gives CASGTSGNTIYF.

The gene calls are TRBV29-1 and TRBJ2-1; D is undetermined. The CDR3 is 12 residues long. Trimming shortened V by 6 bases and J by 6 bases, and 12 bases separated the two germline ends. Looked up from germline, CDR1 is SQVTM and CDR2 is ANQGSEA. This chain's CDR3 is CSVADWVNEQFF. In DNA form, the CDR3 reads TGCAGCGTCGCTGACTGGGTCAATGAGCAGTTCTTC.

The chain employs TRBV5-4 and TRBJ1-2, with 7 bases fitting TRBD1. Germline CDR1 is SGHNT and CDR2 is YYREEE (reference sequence). CDR3 length equals 14 residues. The trim removed 4 bases at V and 5 bases at J, leaving 8 bases unmatched. The CDR3 is CASSRQQGKYGYTF. CDR3 nucleotide sequence: TGTGCCAGCAGCAGGCAACAGGGGAAATATGGCTACACCTTC.

This chain uses TRBV11-2 with TRBJ1-6; 9 positions match TRBD1. V dropped 5 bases and J dropped 9; count of bases not matched to a gene: 8. The CDR3 loop spans 15 amino acids. CDR1 is SGHAT and CDR2 is FQNNGV in the germline V gene. The CDR3 DNA sequence: TGTGCCAGCAGCGAACAGGGGGCTTTGGGTTCACCCCTCCACTTT. Protein: CASSEQGALGSPLHF.

The rearrangement joins TRBV28 to TRBJ2-7, with TRBD2 as a possible D gene (5 bases). Germline CDR1 reads MDHEN; CDR2 reads SYDVKM. The V and J ends lost 3 bases and 6 bases respectively, with 15 bases between them. The CDR3 has 14 residues. Here the CDR3 reads CASSFGGSVGEQYF. The CDR3 DNA follows: TGTGCCAGCAGTTTTGGTGGGAGCGTGGGCGAGCAGTACTTC.

CDR3 residues: CASSEWQAVEAFF. The CDR3 DNA reads TGTGCCAGCAGTGAGTGGCAGGCCGTTGAAGCTTTCTTT. The chain recombines TRBV2 with TRBJ1-1; D is undetermined. The germline gives CDR1 SNHLY, CDR2 FYNNEI. The CDR3 loop spans 13 amino acids. V dropped 3 bases and J dropped 7 bases, with 12 bases sitting between them.

The V call is TRBV2, the J call TRBJ1-1, with D unclear. Germline V gene lookup returns CDR1 SNHLY and CDR2 FYNNEI. The V end lost 7 bases, the J end lost 0 bases, and 18 bases lay between the germline ends. The CDR3 sequence is 16 residues long. The CDR3: CASNPPPGGVNTEAFF. The DNA for the CDR3 is TGTGCCAGCAACCCTCCCCCCGGCGGAGTGAACACTGAAGCTTTCTTT.

This clone was seen just once. This chain connects TRBV25-1 to TRBJ1-4; TRBD1 agrees at 8 bases. This CDR3 has 17 amino acids. The V and J ends lost 2 bases and 0 bases, in that order; junction bases with no gene match: 5. The V gene's germline CDR1 is MGHDK and CDR2 SYGVNS. CDR3 DNA sequence: TGTGCCAGCAGTGAACGACAGGGGTTTGCAACTAATGAAAAACTGTTTTTT. Translated, it gives CASSERQGFATNEKLFF.

This chain connects TRBV6-5 to TRBJ2-2, with 8 bases matching TRBD1. The CDR3 runs to 16 residues. CDR1 is MNHEY, CDR2 SVGAGI, per germline. Trimming cost V 2 bases and J 6 bases; bases outside gene matches: 8. The CDR3 loop is CASSYPTGGVAGELFF. The CDR3 bases are TGTGCCAGCAGTTACCCTACAGGGGGTGTAGCCGGGGAGCTGTTTTTT.

The chain carries TRBV7-9 and TRBJ2-3; maybe TRBD2 (5 bases). Trimming shortened V by 0 bases and J by 3 bases, and 13 bases separated the two germline ends. In germline, CDR1 is SEHNR, CDR2 FQNEAQ (reference sequence). CDR3 length: 16 amino acids. Here the CDR3 DNA reads TGTGCCAGCAGCTTAGCGGAGTCGGGGTGGACAGATACGCAGTATTTT. Encoded protein: CASSLAESGWTDTQYF.

The rearrangement joins TRBV19 to TRBJ2-2; 11 bases map to TRBD2. This CDR3 is built from 15 residues. J lost 7 bases, V lost 3 bases, and 4 bases had no gene match. From germline, CDR1 is LNHDA and CDR2 SQIVND (reference sequence). DNA of the CDR3: TGTGCCAGTAGTATCGGGACTAGCGGTATCGGGGAGCTGTTTTTT. It translates to CASSIGTSGIGELFF.

The chain couples TRBV6-5 to TRBJ1-5; D is uncertain. V lost 7 bases to trimming and J lost 4 bases, with 8 bases between them. This CDR3 region has 12 residues. Germline assignment: CDR1 MNHEY and CDR2 SVGAGI. The CDR3 sequence is CASNLLNQPQHF. The CDR3, as DNA: TGTGCCAGCAATTTACTGAATCAGCCCCAGCATTTT.

The CDR3 protein is CASSLLRDQGARGNTIYF. Here the CDR3 DNA reads TGTGCCAGCAGTTTATTGCGAGACCAGGGGGCGCGCGGAAACACCATATATTTT. The chain uses TRBV28 and TRBJ1-3, with 8 bases aligning to TRBD1. J lost 4 bases, V lost 1 base, and 12 bases had no gene match. Per germline, CDR1 MDHEN and CDR2 SYDVKM. This CDR3 comprises 18 residues.